This is a list of T cell receptor beta chains from one sample in a study of blood T cell repertoires in COVID-19. Measured with immunoSEQ multiplex PCR; TCRdb has only the in-frame clones, and not every one. The data hold over 130,000 clones, with roughly four fifths observed a single time. The sequencing input was peripheral blood. The origin of the receptors is a woman at least 80 years old with active or convalescent COVID-19. Both conserved end residues are part of each CDR3. A D gene is named only where the DNA matches it firmly.

len: 19
d_gene: .
v_gene: TRBV7-9
CDR3aa: CASSLLDGRSGATNEKLFF

len: 15
d_gene: TRBD1
v_gene: TRBV19
CDR3aa: CASKTGTALTYGYTF

len: 14
d_gene: .
v_gene: TRBV14
CDR3aa: CASSQDRGSDTQYF

len: 15
d_gene: TRBD2
v_gene: TRBV30
CDR3aa: CAWATGLAGENEQFF

len: 15
d_gene: TRBD1
v_gene: TRBV6-1
CDR3aa: CASSDGTGGPYEQYF

len: 15
d_gene: .
v_gene: TRBV9
CDR3aa: CASSVSQSTGNTIYF

len: 14
d_gene: .
v_gene: TRBV5-1
CDR3aa: CASSLGRENTEAFF

len: 13
d_gene: .
v_gene: TRBV19
CDR3aa: CASNVPGHYEQYF

len: 12
d_gene: .
v_gene: TRBV5-1
CDR3aa: CASSFGPSGYTF

len: 17
d_gene: .
v_gene: TRBV6-1
CDR3aa: CASSEQGTLSGANVLTF

len: 16
d_gene: TRBD1
v_gene: TRBV3-1/TRBV3-2
CDR3aa: CASSQDFGDRGDGYTF

len: 16
d_gene: TRBD1
v_gene: TRBV6-6
CDR3aa: CASSYRTGSIYQPQHF

len: 16
d_gene: .
v_gene: TRBV5-1
CDR3aa: CASRRDGGAVQETQYF

len: 15
d_gene: .
v_gene: TRBV9
CDR3aa: CASSVGSSGTDTQYF

len: 13
d_gene: .
v_gene: TRBV18
CDR3aa: CASSPGRGETQYF

len: 15
d_gene: TRBD2
v_gene: TRBV4-1
CDR3aa: CASSRGTTNTGELFF

len: 18
d_gene: .
v_gene: TRBV5-5
CDR3aa: CASSLSITGSKNVYEQYF

len: 14
d_gene: .
v_gene: TRBV2
CDR3aa: CASSATVAKNIQYF

len: 14
d_gene: .
v_gene: TRBV29-1
CDR3aa: CSVEEGVVNYGYTF

len: 15
d_gene: TRBD2
v_gene: TRBV5-1
CDR3aa: CASSSSGTSGTTQYF

len: 13
d_gene: .
v_gene: TRBV7-3
CDR3aa: CASSPDTNYGYTF

len: 11
d_gene: TRBD1
v_gene: TRBV29-1
CDR3aa: CSVETGSEQYF

len: 14
d_gene: TRBD1
v_gene: TRBV25-1
CDR3aa: CASSDGTGFYEQYF

len: 15
d_gene: .
v_gene: TRBV10-1
CDR3aa: CASSESRHGGETQYF

len: 15
d_gene: .
v_gene: TRBV3-1/TRBV3-2
CDR3aa: CASSQEFSGNSPLHF

len: 15
d_gene: TRBD1
v_gene: TRBV3-1/TRBV3-2
CDR3aa: CASSRGQGNNSPLHF